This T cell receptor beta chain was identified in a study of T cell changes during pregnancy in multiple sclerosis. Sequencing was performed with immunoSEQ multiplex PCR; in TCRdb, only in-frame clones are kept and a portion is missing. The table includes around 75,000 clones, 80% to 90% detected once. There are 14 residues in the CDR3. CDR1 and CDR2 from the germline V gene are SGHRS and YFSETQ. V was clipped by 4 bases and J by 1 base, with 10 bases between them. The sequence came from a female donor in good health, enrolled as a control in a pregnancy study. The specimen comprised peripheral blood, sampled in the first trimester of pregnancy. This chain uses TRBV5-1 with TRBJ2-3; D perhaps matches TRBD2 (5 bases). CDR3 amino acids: CASSPLEGTDTQYF. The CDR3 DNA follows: TGCGCCAGCAGCCCGCTGGAGGGCACAGATACGCAGTATTTT.